This entry describes one T cell receptor beta chain. The antigen is not known. Cells were stimulated with overlapping HIV-1 Gag 15-mer peptides. Memory cells lacking CD40L and CD69 with high CD45RO were sorted. For at least 4 years, plasma HIV-1 RNA was undetectable (<50 copies/mL). Donors had CD4+ T cell counts above 400 cells/uL and were CMV-seropositive. The CDR3 covers 15 residues. From germline, CDR1 is LNHDA and CDR2 SQIVND (reference sequence). V dropped 4 bases and J dropped 2; count of bases not matched to a gene: 8. Sequencing used immunoSEQ version 4 in survey mode. Libraries were prepared by immunoSEQ multiplex PCR; TCRdb keeps only in-frame clonotypes and omits some of them. The profile shows roughly 64,000 clones, 70% to 75% of them singletons. This entry comes from a study of persistence of HIV-infected CD4 T cells. Study-level findings and limits: The rare CMV-responding cells with HIV-1 proviruses were not separately TCR-sequenced.

J is TRBJ2-7 and V is TRBV19; 7 nucleotides line up with TRBD1. The origin of this receptor is an adult man with HIV who was CMV-seropositive. The sequenced sample was CD4+ T cells sorted from PBMCs after 18-hour stimulation, obtained from a patient who received antiretroviral therapy. The CDR3 bases are TGTGCCAGTAGTACCCGTTTGGACAGGACCTACGAGCAGTACTTC. Its protein product is CASSTRLDRTYEQYF.